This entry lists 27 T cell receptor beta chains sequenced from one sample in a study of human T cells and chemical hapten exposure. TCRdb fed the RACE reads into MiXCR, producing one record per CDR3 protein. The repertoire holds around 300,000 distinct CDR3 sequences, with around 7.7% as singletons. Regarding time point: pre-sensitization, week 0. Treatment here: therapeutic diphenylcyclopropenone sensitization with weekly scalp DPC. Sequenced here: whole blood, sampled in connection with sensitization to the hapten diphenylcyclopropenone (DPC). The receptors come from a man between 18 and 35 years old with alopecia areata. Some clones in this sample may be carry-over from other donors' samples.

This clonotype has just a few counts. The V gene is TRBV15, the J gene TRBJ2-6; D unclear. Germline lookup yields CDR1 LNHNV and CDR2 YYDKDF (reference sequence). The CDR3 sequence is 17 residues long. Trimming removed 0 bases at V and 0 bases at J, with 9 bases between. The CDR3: CATSRDKRSSGANVLTF. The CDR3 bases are TGTGCCACCAGCAGAGATAAACGTAGCTCTGGGGCCAACGTCCTGACTTTC. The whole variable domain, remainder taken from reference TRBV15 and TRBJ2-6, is DAMVIQNPRYQVTQFGKPVTLSCSQTLNHNVMYWYQQKSSQAPKLLFHYYDKDFNNEADTPDNFQSRRPNTSFCFLDIRSPGLGDTAMYLCATSRDKRSSGANVLTFGAGSRLTVL.

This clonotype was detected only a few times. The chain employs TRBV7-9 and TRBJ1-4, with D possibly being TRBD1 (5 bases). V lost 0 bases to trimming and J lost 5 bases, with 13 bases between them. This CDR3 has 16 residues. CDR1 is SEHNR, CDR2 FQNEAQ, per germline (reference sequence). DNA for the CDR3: TGTGCCAGCAGCTTAGCGCTAACAGGTGGAAATGAAAAACTGTTTTTT. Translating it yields CASSLALTGGNEKLFF.

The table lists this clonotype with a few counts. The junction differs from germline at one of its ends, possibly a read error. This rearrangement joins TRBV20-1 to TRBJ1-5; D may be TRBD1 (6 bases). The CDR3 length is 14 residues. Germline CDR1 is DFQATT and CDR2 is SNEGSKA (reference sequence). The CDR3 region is CSARGGGSNQPQHF. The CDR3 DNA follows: TGCAGTGCCAGAGGGGGAGGTAGCAATCAGCCCCAGCATTTT.

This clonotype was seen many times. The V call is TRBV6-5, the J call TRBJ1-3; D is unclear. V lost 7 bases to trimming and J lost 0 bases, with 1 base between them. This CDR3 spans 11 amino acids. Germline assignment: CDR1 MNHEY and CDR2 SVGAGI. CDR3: CASTSGNTIYF. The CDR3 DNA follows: TGTGCCAGCACCTCTGGAAACACCATATATTTT.

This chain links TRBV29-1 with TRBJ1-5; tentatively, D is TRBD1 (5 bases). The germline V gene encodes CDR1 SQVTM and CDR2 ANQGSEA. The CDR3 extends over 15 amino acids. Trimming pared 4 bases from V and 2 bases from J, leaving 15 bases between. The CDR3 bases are TGCAGCGTTGGAGTGGGAGGGGACGGCAATCAGCCCCAGCATTTT. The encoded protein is CSVGVGGDGNQPQHF.

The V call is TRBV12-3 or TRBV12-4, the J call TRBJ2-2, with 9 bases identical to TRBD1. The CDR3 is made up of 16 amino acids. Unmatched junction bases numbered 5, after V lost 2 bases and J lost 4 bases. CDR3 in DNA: TGTGCCAGCAGTTTAAGGGACAGGGTGGGCACCGGGGAGCTGTTTTTT. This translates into CASSLRDRVGTGELFF.

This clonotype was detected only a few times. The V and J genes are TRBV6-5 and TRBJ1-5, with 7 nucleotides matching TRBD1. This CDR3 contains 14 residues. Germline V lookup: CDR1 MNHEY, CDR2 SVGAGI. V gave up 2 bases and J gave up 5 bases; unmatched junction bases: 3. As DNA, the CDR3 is TGTGCCAGCAGTTACGCCAGGGGGTATCAGCCCCAGCATTTT. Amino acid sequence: CASSYARGYQPQHF.

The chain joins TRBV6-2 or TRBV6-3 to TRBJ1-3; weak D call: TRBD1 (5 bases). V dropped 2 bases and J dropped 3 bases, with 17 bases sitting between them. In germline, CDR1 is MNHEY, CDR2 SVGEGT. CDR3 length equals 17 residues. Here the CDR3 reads CASSYASRGYSGNTIYF. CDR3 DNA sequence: TGTGCCAGCAGTTACGCTTCACGGGGCTATAGTGGAAACACCATATATTTT.

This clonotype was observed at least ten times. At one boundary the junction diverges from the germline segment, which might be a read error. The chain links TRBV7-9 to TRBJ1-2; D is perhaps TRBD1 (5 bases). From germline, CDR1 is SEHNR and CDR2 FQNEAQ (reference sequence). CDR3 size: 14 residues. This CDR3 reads CASSPPKSTGWSRF. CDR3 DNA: TGTGCCAGCAGCCCCCCCAAAAGCACAGGATGGAGCAGATTC.

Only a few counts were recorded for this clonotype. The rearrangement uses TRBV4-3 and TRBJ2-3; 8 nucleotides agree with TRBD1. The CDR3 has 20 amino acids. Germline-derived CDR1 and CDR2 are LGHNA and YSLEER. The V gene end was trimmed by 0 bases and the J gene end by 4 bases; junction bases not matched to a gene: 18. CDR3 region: CASSQDSGGGRGLGPDTQYF. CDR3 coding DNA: TGCGCCAGCAGCCAAGACTCTGGGGGCGGCAGGGGGCTTGGGCCAGATACGCAGTATTTT.

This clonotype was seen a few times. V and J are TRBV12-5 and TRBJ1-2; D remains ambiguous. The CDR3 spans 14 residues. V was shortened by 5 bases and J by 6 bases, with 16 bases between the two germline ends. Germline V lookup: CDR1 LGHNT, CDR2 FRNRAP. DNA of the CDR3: TGTGCTAGTGGTGTCGACTCGTCATGGGATGGCTACACCTTC. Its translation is CASGVDSSWDGYTF.

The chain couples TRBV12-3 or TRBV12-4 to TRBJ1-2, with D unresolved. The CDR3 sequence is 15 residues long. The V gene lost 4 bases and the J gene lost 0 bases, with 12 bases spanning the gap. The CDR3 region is CASSSGPSANYGYTF. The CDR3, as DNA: TGTGCCAGCAGTTCTGGGCCTTCAGCTAACTATGGCTACACCTTC.

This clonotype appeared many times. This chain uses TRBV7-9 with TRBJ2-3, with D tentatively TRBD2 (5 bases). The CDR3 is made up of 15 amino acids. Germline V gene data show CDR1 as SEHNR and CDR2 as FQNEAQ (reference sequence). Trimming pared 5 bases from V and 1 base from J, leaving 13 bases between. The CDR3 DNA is TGTGCCAGCAGCCCCTTGCTCGGGGGCACAGATACGCAGTATTTT. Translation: CASSPLLGGTDTQYF. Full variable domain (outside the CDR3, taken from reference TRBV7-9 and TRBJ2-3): DTGVSQNPRHKITKRGQNVTFRCDPISEHNRLYWYRQTLGQGPEFLTYFQNEAQLEKSRLLSDRFSAERPKGSFSTLEIQRTEQGDSAMYLCASSPLLGGTDTQYFGPGTRLTVL.

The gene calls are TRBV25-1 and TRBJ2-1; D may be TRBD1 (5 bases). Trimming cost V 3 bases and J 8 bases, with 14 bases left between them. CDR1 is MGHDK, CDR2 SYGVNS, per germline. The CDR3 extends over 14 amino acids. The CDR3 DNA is TGTGCCAGCAGTGAGTGGGGCAGAACGGATGAGCAGTTCTTC. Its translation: CASSEWGRTDEQFF.

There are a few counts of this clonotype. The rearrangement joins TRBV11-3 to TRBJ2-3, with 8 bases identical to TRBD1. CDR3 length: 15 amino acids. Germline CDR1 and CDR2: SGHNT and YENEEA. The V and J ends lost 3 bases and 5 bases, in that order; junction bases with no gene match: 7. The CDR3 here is CASSLQQGVEDTQYF. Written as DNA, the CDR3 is TGTGCCAGCAGCTTGCAACAGGGGGTTGAAGATACGCAGTATTTT.

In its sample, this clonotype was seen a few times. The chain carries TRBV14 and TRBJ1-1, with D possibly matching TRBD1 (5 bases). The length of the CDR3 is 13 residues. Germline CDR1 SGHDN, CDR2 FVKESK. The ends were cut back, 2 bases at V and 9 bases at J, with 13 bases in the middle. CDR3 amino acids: CASSQLREGKAFF. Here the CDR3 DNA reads TGTGCCAGCAGCCAACTAAGGGAGGGGAAAGCTTTCTTT.

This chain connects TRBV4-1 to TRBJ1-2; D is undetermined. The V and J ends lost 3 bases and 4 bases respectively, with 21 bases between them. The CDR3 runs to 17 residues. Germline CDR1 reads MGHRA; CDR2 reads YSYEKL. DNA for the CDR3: TGCGCCAGCAGCCAGATCCCGTTTGCCCAGGAACCCTATGGCTACACCTTC. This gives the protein CASSQIPFAQEPYGYTF.

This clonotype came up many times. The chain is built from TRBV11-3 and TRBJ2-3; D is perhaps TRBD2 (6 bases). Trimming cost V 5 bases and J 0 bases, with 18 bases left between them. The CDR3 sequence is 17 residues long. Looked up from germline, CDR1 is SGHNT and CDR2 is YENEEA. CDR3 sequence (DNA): TGTGCCAGCAGCATAGGCTGGGACGGGACTAGCACAGATACGCAGTATTTT. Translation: CASSIGWDGTSTDTQYF. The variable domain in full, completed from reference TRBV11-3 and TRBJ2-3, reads EAGVVQSPRYKIIEKKQPVAFWCNPISGHNTLYWYLQNLGQGPELLIRYENEEAVDDSQLPKDRFSAERLKGVDSTLKIQPAELGDSAVYLCASSIGWDGTSTDTQYFGPGTRLTVL.

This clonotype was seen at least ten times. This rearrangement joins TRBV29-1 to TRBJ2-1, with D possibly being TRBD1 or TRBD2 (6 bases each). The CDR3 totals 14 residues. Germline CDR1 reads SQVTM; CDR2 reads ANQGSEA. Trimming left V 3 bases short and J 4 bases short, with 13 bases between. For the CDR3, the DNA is TGCAGCGTTGAGGAGGGGGAGAAATACAATGAGCAGTTCTTC. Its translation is CSVEEGEKYNEQFF.

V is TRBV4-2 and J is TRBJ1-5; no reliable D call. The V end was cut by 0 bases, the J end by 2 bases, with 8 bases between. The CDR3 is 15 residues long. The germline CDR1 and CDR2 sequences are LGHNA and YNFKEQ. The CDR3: CASSQEPSGNQPQHF. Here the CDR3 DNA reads TGTGCCAGCAGCCAAGAGCCGTCAGGCAATCAGCCCCAGCATTTT.

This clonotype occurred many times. The CDR3 here is CASSARPGLALNEQFF. The CDR3 region has the DNA TGTGCCAGCAGCGCCCGACCGGGACTAGCCCTCAATGAGCAGTTCTTC. The chain uses TRBV9 and TRBJ2-1; 9 bases agree with TRBD2. Trimming took 3 bases from V and 6 from J; bases not matched to a gene: 10. The CDR3 extends over 16 amino acids. Germline values: CDR1 SGDLS, CDR2 YYNGEE.

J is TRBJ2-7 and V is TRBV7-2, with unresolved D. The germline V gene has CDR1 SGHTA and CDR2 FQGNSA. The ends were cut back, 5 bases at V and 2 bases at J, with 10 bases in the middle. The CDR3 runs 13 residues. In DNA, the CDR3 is TGTGCCAGCAGCCCCCAGGTCACCTACGAGCAGTACTTC. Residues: CASSPQVTYEQYF.

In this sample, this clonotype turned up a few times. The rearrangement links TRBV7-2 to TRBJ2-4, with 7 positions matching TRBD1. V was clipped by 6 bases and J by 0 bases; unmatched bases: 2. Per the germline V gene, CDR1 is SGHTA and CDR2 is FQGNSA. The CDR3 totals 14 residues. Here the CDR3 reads CASRGQLAKNIQYF. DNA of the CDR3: TGTGCCAGCAGGGGACAGCTAGCCAAAAACATTCAGTACTTC.

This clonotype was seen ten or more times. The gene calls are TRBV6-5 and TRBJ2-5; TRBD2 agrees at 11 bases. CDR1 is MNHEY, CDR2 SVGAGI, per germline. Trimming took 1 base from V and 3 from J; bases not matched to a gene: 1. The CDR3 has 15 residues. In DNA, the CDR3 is TGTGCCAGCAGTTACTTACTAGCGGGGGAAGAGACCCAGTACTTC. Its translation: CASSYLLAGEETQYF.

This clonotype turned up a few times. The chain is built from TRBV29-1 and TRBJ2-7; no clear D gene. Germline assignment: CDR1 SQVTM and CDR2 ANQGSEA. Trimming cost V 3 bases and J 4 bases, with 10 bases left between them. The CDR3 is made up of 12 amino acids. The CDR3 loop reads CSVEAADYEQYF. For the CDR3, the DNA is TGCAGCGTTGAGGCAGCCGATTACGAGCAGTACTTC.

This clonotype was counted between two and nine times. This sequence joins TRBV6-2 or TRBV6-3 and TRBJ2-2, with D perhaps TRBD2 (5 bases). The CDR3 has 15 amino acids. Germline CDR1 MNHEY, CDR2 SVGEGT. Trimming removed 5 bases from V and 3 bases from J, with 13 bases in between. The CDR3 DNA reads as TGTGCCAGCAGTAGGACTGGCTCTTACACCGGGGAGCTGTTTTTT. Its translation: CASSRTGSYTGELFF.

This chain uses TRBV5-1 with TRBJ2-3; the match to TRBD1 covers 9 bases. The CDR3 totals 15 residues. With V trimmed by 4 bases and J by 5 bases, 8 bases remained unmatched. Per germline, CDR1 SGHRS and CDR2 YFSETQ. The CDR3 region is CASSQWTGAGDTQYF. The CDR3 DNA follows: TGCGCCAGCAGCCAGTGGACAGGGGCCGGAGATACGCAGTATTTT.